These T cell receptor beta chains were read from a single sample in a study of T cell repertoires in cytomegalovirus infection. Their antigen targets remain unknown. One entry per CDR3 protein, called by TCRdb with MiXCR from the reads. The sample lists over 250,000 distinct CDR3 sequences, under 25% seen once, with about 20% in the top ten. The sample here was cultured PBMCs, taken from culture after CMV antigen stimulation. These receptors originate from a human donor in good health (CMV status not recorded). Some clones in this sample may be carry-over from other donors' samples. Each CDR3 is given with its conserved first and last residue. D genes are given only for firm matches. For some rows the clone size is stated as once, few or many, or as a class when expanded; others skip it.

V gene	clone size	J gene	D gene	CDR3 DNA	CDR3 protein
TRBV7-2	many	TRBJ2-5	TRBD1	TGTGCCAGCAGCCTACAGGGGGAGACCCAGTACTTC	CASSLQGETQYF
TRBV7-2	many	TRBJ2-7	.	TGTGCCAGCAGCTTATCCGGGAGCCGCCCCTACGAGCAGTACTTC	CASSLSGSRPYEQYF
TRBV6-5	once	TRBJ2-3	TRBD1	TGTGCCAGCAGTTACTCGGCGCAGACAGGGACGACCTCAGATACGCAGTATTTT	CASSYSAQTGTTSDTQYF
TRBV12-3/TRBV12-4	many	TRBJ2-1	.	TGTGCCAGCAGCCCCCCCGGGCGTCGGGAGAATAATGAGCAGTTCTTC	CASSPPGRRENNEQFF
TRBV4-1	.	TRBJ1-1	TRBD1	TGCGCCAGCAGCCACCCGGGACAGGGGAGGACTGAAGCTTTCTTT	CASSHPGQGRTEAFF
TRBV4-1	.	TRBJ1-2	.	TGCGCCAGCAGCCAAGAACAGGGTTTCTATGGCTACACCTTC	CASSQEQGFYGYTF
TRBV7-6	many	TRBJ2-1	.	TGTGCCAGCAGCTTAGAGGCCCCTCGCGACTACAATGAGCAGTTCTTC	CASSLEAPRDYNEQFF
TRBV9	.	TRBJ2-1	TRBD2	TGTGCCAGCAGCGTAGGAAGCGGGAGATCCAATGAGCAGTTCTTC	CASSVGSGRSNEQFF
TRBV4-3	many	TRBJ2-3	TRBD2	TGCGCCAGCAGCCAAGATCCTAGCGGGGGAGGGGATACGCAGTATTTT	CASSQDPSGGGDTQYF
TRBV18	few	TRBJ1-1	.	TGTGCCAGCTCTCCAGGGGCTTATGCAGGGCCAGAAGCTTTCTTT	CASSPGAYAGPEAFF
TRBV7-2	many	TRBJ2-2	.	TGTGCCAGCAGCTTAGCCCGTGGCCTAAATATCGGGGAGCTGTTTTTT	CASSLARGLNIGELFF
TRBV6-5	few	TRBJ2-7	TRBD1	TGTGCCAGCAGTTACTCGTCTTCCGGGACAGGGCGCTACGAGCAGTACTTC	CASSYSSSGTGRYEQYF
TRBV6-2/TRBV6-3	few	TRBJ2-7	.	TGTGCCAGCAGTTCGGCGGGACTCGCGCGCGAGCAGTACTTC	CASSSAGLAREQYF
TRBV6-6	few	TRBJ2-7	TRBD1	TGTGCCAGCAGCGAGGGGACAGGGGAGCAGTACTTC	CASSEGTGEQYF